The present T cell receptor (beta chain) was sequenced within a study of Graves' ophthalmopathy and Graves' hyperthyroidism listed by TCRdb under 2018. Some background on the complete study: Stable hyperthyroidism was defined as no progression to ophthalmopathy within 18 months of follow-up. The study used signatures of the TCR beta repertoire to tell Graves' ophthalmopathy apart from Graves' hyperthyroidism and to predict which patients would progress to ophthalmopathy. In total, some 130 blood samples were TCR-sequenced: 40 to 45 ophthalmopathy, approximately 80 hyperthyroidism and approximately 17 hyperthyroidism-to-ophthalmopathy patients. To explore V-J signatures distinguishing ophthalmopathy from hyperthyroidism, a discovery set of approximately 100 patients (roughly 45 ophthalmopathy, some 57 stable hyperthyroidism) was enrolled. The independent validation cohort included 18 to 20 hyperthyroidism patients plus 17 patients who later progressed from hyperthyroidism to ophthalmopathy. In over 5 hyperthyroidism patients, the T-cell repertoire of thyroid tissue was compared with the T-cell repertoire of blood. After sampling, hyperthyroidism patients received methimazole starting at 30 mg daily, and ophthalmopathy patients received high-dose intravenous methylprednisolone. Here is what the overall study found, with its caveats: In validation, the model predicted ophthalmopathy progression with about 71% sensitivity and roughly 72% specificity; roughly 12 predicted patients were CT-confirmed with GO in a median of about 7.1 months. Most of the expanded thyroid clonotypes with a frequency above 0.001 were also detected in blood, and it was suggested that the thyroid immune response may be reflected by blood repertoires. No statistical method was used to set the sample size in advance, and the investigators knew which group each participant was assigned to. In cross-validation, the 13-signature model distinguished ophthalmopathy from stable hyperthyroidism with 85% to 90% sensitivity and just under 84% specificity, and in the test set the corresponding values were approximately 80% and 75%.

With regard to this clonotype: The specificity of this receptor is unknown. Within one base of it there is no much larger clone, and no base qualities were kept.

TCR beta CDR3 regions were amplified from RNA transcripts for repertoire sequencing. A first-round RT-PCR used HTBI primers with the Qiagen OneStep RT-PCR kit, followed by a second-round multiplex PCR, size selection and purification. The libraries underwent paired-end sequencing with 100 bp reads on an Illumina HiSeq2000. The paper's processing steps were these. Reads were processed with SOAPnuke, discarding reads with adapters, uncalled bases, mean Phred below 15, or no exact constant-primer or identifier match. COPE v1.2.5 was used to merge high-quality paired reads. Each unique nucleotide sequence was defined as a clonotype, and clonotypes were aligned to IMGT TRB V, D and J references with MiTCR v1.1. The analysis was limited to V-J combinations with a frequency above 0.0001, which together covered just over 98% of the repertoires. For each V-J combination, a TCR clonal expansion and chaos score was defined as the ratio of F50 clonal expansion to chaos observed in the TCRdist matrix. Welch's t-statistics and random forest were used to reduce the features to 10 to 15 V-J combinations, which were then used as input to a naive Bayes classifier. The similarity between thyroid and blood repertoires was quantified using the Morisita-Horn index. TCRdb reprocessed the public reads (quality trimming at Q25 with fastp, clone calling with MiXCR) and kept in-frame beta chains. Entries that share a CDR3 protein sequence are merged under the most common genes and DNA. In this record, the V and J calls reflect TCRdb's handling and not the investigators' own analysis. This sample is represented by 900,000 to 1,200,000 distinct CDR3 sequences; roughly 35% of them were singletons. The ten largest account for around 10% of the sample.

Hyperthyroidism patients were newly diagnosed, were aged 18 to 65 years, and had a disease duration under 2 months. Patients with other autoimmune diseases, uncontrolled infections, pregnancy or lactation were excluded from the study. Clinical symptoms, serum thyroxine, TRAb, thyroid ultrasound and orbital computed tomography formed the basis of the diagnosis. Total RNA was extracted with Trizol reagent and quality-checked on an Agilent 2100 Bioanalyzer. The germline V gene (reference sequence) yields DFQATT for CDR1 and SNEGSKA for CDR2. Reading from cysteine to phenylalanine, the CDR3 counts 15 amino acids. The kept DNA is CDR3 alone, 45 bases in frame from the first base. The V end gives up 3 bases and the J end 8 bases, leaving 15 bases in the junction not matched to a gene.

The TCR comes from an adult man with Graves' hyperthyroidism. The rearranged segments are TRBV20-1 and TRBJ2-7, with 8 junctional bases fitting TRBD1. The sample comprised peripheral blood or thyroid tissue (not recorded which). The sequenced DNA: TGCAGTGCTAGCAGACAGGGGACGTCGTTACGCCAGCAGTACTTC. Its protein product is CSASRQGTSLRQQYF.